This T cell receptor (beta chain) comes out of a study of T cells in Graves' hyperthyroidism and ophthalmopathy. This clonotype was picked up many times. Its matching antigen is unknown. Overall study results and limits: Separating ophthalmopathy from stable hyperthyroidism was achieved by a 13 V-J model.

The CDR3 runs to 14 residues. V shed 0 bases and J shed 3 bases, with 12 bases lying between them. Germline assignment: CDR1 DFQATT and CDR2 SNEGSKA (reference sequence). Amplification targeted TCR beta CDR3 regions from RNA transcripts. RT-PCR in the first round (using the HTBI primer set) targeted the TCR CDR3. TCRdb re-called the multiplex PCR reads through MiXCR, storing one row per CDR3 protein. The sample lists around 380,000 distinct CDR3 sequences, approximately 12% seen once, with 20% to 25% in the top ten. The specimen was blood. This sequence joins TRBV20-1 and TRBJ2-7; D is possibly TRBD2 (6 bases). The receptor was derived from a man younger than 45 with Graves' hyperthyroidism that later progressed to Graves' ophthalmopathy. Here the CDR3 reads CSARDIRGGYEQYF. In DNA, the CDR3 is TGCAGTGCTAGAGATATAAGGGGAGGCTACGAGCAGTACTTC.